This T cell receptor (beta chain) was observed in a study of T cells in Graves' hyperthyroidism and ophthalmopathy. Per germline, CDR1 SNHLY and CDR2 FYNNEI. Trimming removed 3 bases at V and 6 bases at J, with 8 bases between. CDR3 length equals 13 residues. This clonotype was observed at least ten times. RNA transcripts were the template for amplifying TCR beta CDR3 regions. The study used the HTBI primer set for a first-round RT-PCR of the TCR CDR3. TCRdb reanalysed the multiplex PCR reads using MiXCR and keeps one entry per CDR3 protein. Of a few hundred thousand distinct CDR3 sequences listed, approximately 15% are singletons.

The gene calls are TRBV2 and TRBJ1-4; no firm D call. The sequence was collected from a woman in her 30s with Graves' ophthalmopathy. Sequencing input: blood. The chain's CDR3 is CASSDRRYEKLFF. CDR3 in DNA: TGTGCCAGCAGTGACAGAAGATATGAAAAACTGTTTTTT.